This T cell receptor beta chain was sequenced during a study of shared clonotypes between healthy human individuals. The data were produced by immunoSEQ multiplex PCR, yet TCRdb's version contains in-frame clones alone and is incomplete. The table lists a few million clones, approximately 95% of them singletons. Germline values: CDR1 MNHNS, CDR2 SASEGT. This CDR3 region has 15 residues. Trimming cost V 5 bases and J 1 base, with 14 bases left between them. The clonotype comes from a man between 18 and 29 years old in good health. Some clones in this sample may be carry-over from other donors' samples. The chain has TRBV6-1 and TRBJ2-5; the D call may be TRBD1 or TRBD2 (5 bases each). The sequencing sample was made of naive CD4+ T cells from PBMCs. As to subset: CD45RA+ positively selected. The CDR3 sequence is CASSIKPGPQETQYF. The DNA for the CDR3 is TGTGCCAGCAGTATCAAGCCGGGACCCCAAGAGACCCAGTACTTC.